Listed below are T cell receptor beta chains from one sample, sequenced in a study of CD8 T cells in Susac syndrome. TCRdb re-derived calls from the immunoSEQ multiplex PCR reads in MiXCR, one entry per CDR3 protein. The sample has about 120,000 distinct CDR3 sequences; around 90% are singletons. The sequenced sample was CD4+ T cells from PBMCs. These receptors were collected from a human donor in good health. Both conserved end residues are part of each CDR3. The D gene is left open where the match is weak. Expanded clones are given a class, and other clones once, few, many or no size at all.

j_call: TRBJ2-1
clone_size: -
d_call: -
v_call: TRBV5-6
cdr3_nt: TGTGCCAGCAGCCTCATGTACAATGAGCAGTTCTTC
cdr3_aa: CASSLMYNEQFF

j_call: TRBJ2-3
clone_size: -
d_call: -
v_call: TRBV7-6
cdr3_nt: TGTGCCAGCAGAGGCACGAACCTCACAGATACGCAGTATTTT
cdr3_aa: CASRGTNLTDTQYF

j_call: TRBJ2-1
clone_size: -
d_call: -
v_call: TRBV7-8
cdr3_nt: TGTGCCAGCAGCAAATCCCGGGACCTTAACTACAATGAGCAGTTCTTC
cdr3_aa: CASSKSRDLNYNEQFF

j_call: TRBJ2-3
clone_size: -
d_call: -
v_call: TRBV3-1
cdr3_nt: TGTGCCAGCAGCCCCACTAGGGTCCAGACGCAGTATTTT
cdr3_aa: CASSPTRVQTQYF

j_call: TRBJ1-5
clone_size: -
d_call: TRBD1
v_call: TRBV3-1
cdr3_nt: TGTGCCAGCAGCCAGGGCGGACAGGGGAATCAGCCCCAGCATTTT
cdr3_aa: CASSQGGQGNQPQHF

j_call: TRBJ1-1
clone_size: -
d_call: TRBD1
v_call: TRBV6-5
cdr3_nt: TGTGCCAGCAGAGGACAGGGGACGAACACTGAAGCTTTCTTT
cdr3_aa: CASRGQGTNTEAFF

j_call: TRBJ2-7
clone_size: -
d_call: -
v_call: TRBV4-3
cdr3_nt: TGCGCCAGCAGCCAAGGTCCGGGGTGGCCTACGGGGCAGTACTTC
cdr3_aa: CASSQGPGWPTGQYF

j_call: TRBJ2-3
clone_size: -
d_call: -
v_call: TRBV20-1
cdr3_nt: TGCAGTGCTAGAGACCTGGGGTGGGGGACAGATACGCAGTATTTT
cdr3_aa: CSARDLGWGTDTQYF

j_call: TRBJ2-7
clone_size: -
d_call: TRBD2
v_call: TRBV7-8
cdr3_nt: TGTGCCAGCAGCTTAGCGTTAAGCGGGAGATTTAACGAGCAGTACTTC
cdr3_aa: CASSLALSGRFNEQYF

j_call: TRBJ2-7
clone_size: -
d_call: -
v_call: TRBV29-1
cdr3_nt: TGCAGCGCCGGCCGGGTCGGGGACGAGCAGTACTTC
cdr3_aa: CSAGRVGDEQYF

j_call: TRBJ2-7
clone_size: -
d_call: -
v_call: TRBV2
cdr3_nt: TGTGCCAGCAGTGAGGCAGAACTGGTGGCCTACGAGCAGTACTTC
cdr3_aa: CASSEAELVAYEQYF

j_call: TRBJ2-1
clone_size: -
d_call: -
v_call: TRBV20-1
cdr3_nt: TGCAGTGCTAGAGATCTACAGGAACATCGCAATCAGCAGTTCTTC
cdr3_aa: CSARDLQEHRNQQFF

j_call: TRBJ1-1
clone_size: -
d_call: -
v_call: TRBV29-1
cdr3_nt: TGCAGCGTTGAGCCCGGGAATACGGAAGTTTTCTTT
cdr3_aa: CSVEPGNTEVFF

j_call: TRBJ1-2
clone_size: -
d_call: -
v_call: TRBV28
cdr3_nt: TGTGCCAGCAGTTCCCAGGACCATGGCTACACCTTC
cdr3_aa: CASSSQDHGYTF

j_call: TRBJ1-1
clone_size: -
d_call: -
v_call: TRBV19
cdr3_nt: TGTGCCAGTAGACCCGAGGGATTGGCGAGAGTCACTGAAGCTTTCTTT
cdr3_aa: CASRPEGLARVTEAFF

j_call: TRBJ1-5
clone_size: -
d_call: -
v_call: TRBV20-1
cdr3_nt: TGCAGTGCTAGAGCATCCGAACCCCAGCATTTT
cdr3_aa: CSARASEPQHF

j_call: TRBJ2-7
clone_size: -
d_call: -
v_call: TRBV20-1
cdr3_nt: TGCAGTGCTAGTACCCCTGGGGGTTACGAGCAGTACTTC
cdr3_aa: CSASTPGGYEQYF

j_call: TRBJ2-2
clone_size: -
d_call: -
v_call: TRBV19
cdr3_nt: TGTGCCAGTAGAAGGCTGTCGAACACCGGGGAGCTGTTTTTT
cdr3_aa: CASRRLSNTGELFF

j_call: TRBJ1-1
clone_size: -
d_call: TRBD1
v_call: TRBV7-2
cdr3_nt: TGTGCCAGCAGCTGGAAGGACAGGGGGCCCGGTGAAGCTTTCTTT
cdr3_aa: CASSWKDRGPGEAFF

j_call: TRBJ2-6
clone_size: -
d_call: -
v_call: TRBV7-2
cdr3_nt: TGTGCCAGCACCCCAAGGGCTGGGGCCAACGTCCTGACTTTC
cdr3_aa: CASTPRAGANVLTF

j_call: TRBJ2-7
clone_size: -
d_call: TRBD2
v_call: TRBV25-1
cdr3_nt: TGTGCCACGGGCGGGAGGGGACCTGTGGAGCAGTACTTC
cdr3_aa: CATGGRGPVEQYF

j_call: TRBJ2-3
clone_size: -
d_call: TRBD2
v_call: TRBV6-2/TRBV6-3
cdr3_nt: TGTGCCAGCAGGAGTACTAGCGGCAGATGGACAGATACGCAGTATTTT
cdr3_aa: CASRSTSGRWTDTQYF

j_call: TRBJ2-1
clone_size: -
d_call: -
v_call: TRBV6-1
cdr3_nt: TGTGCCAGCAGTGGCAAAGTATTTGGGGAGCAGTTCTTC
cdr3_aa: CASSGKVFGEQFF

j_call: TRBJ2-1
clone_size: -
d_call: -
v_call: TRBV14
cdr3_nt: TGTGCCAGCAGCCATCGCTCAGGGCTCGGGGGTAATGAGCAGTTCTTC
cdr3_aa: CASSHRSGLGGNEQFF

j_call: TRBJ1-1
clone_size: -
d_call: -
v_call: TRBV7-3
cdr3_nt: TGTGCCAGCAGCTTATTGGGGGACACTGAAGCTTTCTTT
cdr3_aa: CASSLLGDTEAFF

j_call: TRBJ1-4
clone_size: -
d_call: -
v_call: TRBV20-1
cdr3_nt: TGCAGTGCTAGATCCCGAGGGACAACTAATGAAAAACTGTTTTTT
cdr3_aa: CSARSRGTTNEKLFF

j_call: TRBJ2-2
clone_size: -
d_call: -
v_call: TRBV28
cdr3_nt: TGTGCCAGCAGTTTCCCGGCTACCGGGGAGCTGTTTTTT
cdr3_aa: CASSFPATGELFF

j_call: TRBJ1-2
clone_size: -
d_call: -
v_call: TRBV12-3/TRBV12-4
cdr3_nt: TGTGCCAGCAGTCCGGGACCCGTCCTCTATGGCTACACCTTC
cdr3_aa: CASSPGPVLYGYTF

j_call: TRBJ1-2
clone_size: -
d_call: -
v_call: TRBV25-1
cdr3_nt: TGTGCCAGCAGTGATGTGTTCGGTAGTCAGAGTCAGGGCGATGGCTACACCTTC
cdr3_aa: CASSDVFGSQSQGDGYTF

j_call: TRBJ2-2
clone_size: -
d_call: -
v_call: TRBV9
cdr3_nt: TGTGCCAGCAGCAACGGACGGTCATACGCGAACACCGGGGAGCTGTTTTTT
cdr3_aa: CASSNGRSYANTGELFF

j_call: TRBJ2-3
clone_size: -
d_call: TRBD2
v_call: TRBV4-3
cdr3_nt: TGCGCCAGCAGCCAGTACCTAGCGGGGGGTATCTCAGATACGCAGTATTTT
cdr3_aa: CASSQYLAGGISDTQYF

j_call: TRBJ2-3
clone_size: -
d_call: -
v_call: TRBV25-1
cdr3_nt: TGTGCCAGCAGTGAATCCTCTAGCTCCTCCGATACGCAGTATTTT
cdr3_aa: CASSESSSSSDTQYF

j_call: TRBJ1-5
clone_size: -
d_call: -
v_call: TRBV7-8
cdr3_nt: TGTGCCAGCAGCTTAGCGCAGGGAGCACCAATAATCAATCAGCCCCAGCATTTT
cdr3_aa: CASSLAQGAPIINQPQHF

j_call: TRBJ1-1
clone_size: -
d_call: -
v_call: TRBV19
cdr3_nt: TGTGCCAGTAGTATCCGGAAGGGCAGCAACACTGAAGCTTTCTTT
cdr3_aa: CASSIRKGSNTEAFF

j_call: TRBJ1-5
clone_size: -
d_call: TRBD1
v_call: TRBV20-1
cdr3_nt: TGCAGTGCTAGAGACCGACAGGGAATGGCGAGCAATCAGCCCCAGCATTTT
cdr3_aa: CSARDRQGMASNQPQHF

j_call: TRBJ2-3
clone_size: -
d_call: -
v_call: TRBV7-9
cdr3_nt: TGTGCCAGCAGCTTGACGCAGGGCGAGTATTTT
cdr3_aa: CASSLTQGEYF

j_call: TRBJ2-7
clone_size: few
d_call: -
v_call: TRBV30
cdr3_nt: TGTGCCTGGACCCTAGGAGGGTACGAGCAGTACTTC
cdr3_aa: CAWTLGGYEQYF

j_call: TRBJ2-5
clone_size: -
d_call: TRBD2
v_call: TRBV6-2/TRBV6-3
cdr3_nt: TGTGCCACCGCGACTAGCGGGGGGACAGAGACCCAGTACTTC
cdr3_aa: CATATSGGTETQYF

j_call: TRBJ1-1
clone_size: -
d_call: -
v_call: TRBV6-5
cdr3_nt: TGTGCCAGCAGTTACAGCGTTCGAGATTATGAAGCTTTCTTT
cdr3_aa: CASSYSVRDYEAFF

j_call: TRBJ2-1
clone_size: -
d_call: -
v_call: TRBV7-2
cdr3_nt: TGTGCCAGCAGCTTGCTCTTCCTGTACAATGAGCAGTTCTTC
cdr3_aa: CASSLLFLYNEQFF

j_call: TRBJ2-1
clone_size: -
d_call: -
v_call: TRBV2
cdr3_nt: TGTGCCAGCAGCGCTGTTGGTAATGAGCAGTTCTTC
cdr3_aa: CASSAVGNEQFF